The 20 T cell receptor beta chains below all came from one sample that was sequenced in a study of beta chain features in type 1 diabetes. Their antigens remain unidentified. Expressed TCRB transcripts got sequenced, as all isolated RNA was reverse transcribed. Assay used: immunoSEQ multiplex PCR; TCRdb lists only in-frame clones, some missing. The profile covers about 340,000 clones, with roughly 13% appearing a single time and roughly 0.015% taken by the ten largest. Study-level results: For Type 1 diabetes patients, all four CD4+ subsets carried TCRB CDR3s that were moderately but significantly shorter.

The sequenced material came from naive CD4+ T cells from blood. The receptor set was obtained from a woman in her late teens or twenties with type 1 diabetes.

This clone was observed a few times. The chain links TRBV29-1 to TRBJ2-7, with TRBD1 matching over 7 bases. Germline CDR1 is SQVTM and CDR2 is ANQGSEA. The CDR3 has 14 residues. V was pared by 7 bases and J by 2 bases, with 11 bases of the junction left unmatched. CDR3 sequence (DNA): TGCAGCGGGGCTAGACAGGGAAAAACCTACGAGCAGTACGTC. Amino acids: CSGARQGKTYEQYV.

This clone was recorded a few times. The chain employs TRBV5-4 and TRBJ2-3, with D possibly being TRBD1 (6 bases). The CDR3 consists of 13 residues. CDR1 SGHNT and CDR2 YYREEE come from the germline V gene (reference sequence). V was shortened by 3 bases and J by 5 bases, with 10 bases between the two germline ends. The CDR3 sequence is CASSWTVGDTQYF. DNA of the CDR3: TGTGCCAGCAGCTGGACAGTTGGAGATACGCAGTATTTT.

V gene TRBV7-9 combines with J gene TRBJ2-5; TRBD2 agrees at 9 bases. The CDR3 spans 15 residues. The J segment lost 4 bases and the V segment lost 1 base, leaving 4 bases of the junction unmatched. Germline CDR1 is SEHNR and CDR2 is FQNEAQ (reference sequence). CDR3 DNA: TGTGCCAGCAGCTTAGGTCAACTAGCGGGAGAGACCCAGTACTTC. It yields the protein CASSLGQLAGETQYF.

This clone was seen more than once but under ten times. V and J are TRBV20-1 and TRBJ2-3; 7 bases agree with TRBD2. The CDR3 runs 10 residues. CDR1 DFQATT and CDR2 SNEGSKA come from the germline V gene (reference sequence). Trimming cost V 6 bases and J 10 bases; bases outside gene matches: 4. The CDR3 DNA reads as TGCAGTGCAGAGCGGGAATCGCAGTATTTT. Its protein product is CSAERESQYF.

This clone was recorded a few times. The chain combines TRBV20-1 with TRBJ2-1, with D perhaps TRBD1 (6 bases). The germline V gene encodes CDR1 DFQATT and CDR2 SNEGSKA (reference sequence). This CDR3 is 11 amino acids long. V dropped 5 bases and J dropped 7 bases, with 9 bases sitting between them. The CDR3 bases are TGCAGTGCTCAGGGGTTGAATGAGCAGTTCTTC. It is translated as CSAQGLNEQFF.

This chain links TRBV20-1 with TRBJ1-1, with D possibly TRBD1 on 5 matching bases. The germline CDR1 and CDR2 sequences are DFQATT and SNEGSKA (reference sequence). The CDR3 spans 11 residues. Trimming shortened V by 3 bases and J by 7 bases, and 9 bases separated the two germline ends. The CDR3 is CSASAGLEAFF. Here the CDR3 DNA reads TGCAGTGCTAGCGCAGGGCTTGAAGCTTTCTTT.

The chain carries TRBV7-2 and TRBJ1-2, with 9 bases that match TRBD1. The CDR3 is made up of 13 amino acids. Unmatched junction bases numbered 4, after V lost 5 bases and J lost 6 bases. Germline V gene data show CDR1 as SGHTA and CDR2 as FQGNSA. CDR3 protein: CASSPRDRDGYTF. The CDR3 nucleotides read TGTGCCAGCAGCCCCCGGGACAGGGATGGCTACACCTTC.

This clone was recorded a few times. The chain is built from TRBV4-1 and TRBJ2-1; 13 bases are a match to TRBD2. V shed 2 bases and J 7 bases; nucleotides not matched to a gene: 2. Germline CDR1 is MGHRA and CDR2 is YSYEKL. The CDR3 has 15 amino acids. CDR3 amino acids: CASSQPLAGGNEQFF. The CDR3 region has the DNA TGCGCCAGCAGCCAACCACTAGCGGGAGGGAATGAGCAGTTCTTC.

This clone was observed a handful of times. The gene calls are TRBV19 and TRBJ2-2, with a weak D call TRBD2 (6 bases). CDR3 length: 15 amino acids. CDR1 is LNHDA, CDR2 SQIVND, per germline (reference sequence). Between the trimmed V and J ends, which lost 4 bases and 9 bases, there was a span of 18 bases. CDR3 residues: CASSSGTEVPRELFF. The CDR3 nucleotides are TGTGCCAGTAGTAGCGGGACCGAGGTCCCTCGGGAGCTGTTTTTT.

This clone showed up just once. The gene calls are TRBV2 and TRBJ1-2; D possibly corresponds to TRBD1 (5 bases). Looked up from germline, CDR1 is SNHLY and CDR2 is FYNNEI. V was cut by 7 bases and J by 5 bases, with 17 bases left in between. The CDR3 is 14 amino acids. This CDR3 is CASKGQGREYGYTF. CDR3 bases: TGTGCCAGCAAAGGTCAGGGACGGGAGTATGGCTACACCTTC.

The chain is built from TRBV5-1 and TRBJ2-3; 9 positions match TRBD1. This CDR3 is built from 15 residues. Per germline, CDR1 SGHRS and CDR2 YFSETQ. J gave up 3 bases and V 5 bases, and 7 bases lay outside the gene matches. The CDR3 region is CASRFLGTGTDTQYF. The CDR3 DNA sequence: TGCGCCAGCAGGTTCCTCGGGACAGGGACAGATACGCAGTATTTT.

This chain joins TRBV2 and TRBJ2-1; TRBD1 agrees at 9 bases. V dropped 5 bases and J dropped 7; count of bases not matched to a gene: 3. CDR1 SNHLY and CDR2 FYNNEI come from the germline V gene. The CDR3 spans 13 residues. CDR3 in amino acids: CASSPDRGNEQFF. CDR3 sequence (DNA): TGTGCCAGCAGTCCAGACAGGGGGAATGAGCAGTTCTTC.

The rearrangement links TRBV25-1 to TRBJ1-3; D is unresolved. The CDR3 has 13 amino acids. Germline V gene sequence: CDR1 MGHDK, CDR2 SYGVNS. V gave up 6 bases and J gave up 3 bases, with 9 bases separating them. The CDR3 DNA sequence: TGTGCCAGCAGGGCGCTAGGTGGAAACACCATATATTTT. Translated: CASRALGGNTIYF.

The rearrangement uses TRBV6-1 and TRBJ2-1; 12 bases fit TRBD2. CDR1 is MNHNS and CDR2 is SASEGT in the germline V gene. Trimming removed 4 bases from V and 6 bases from J; junction bases left unmatched: 10. This CDR3 is 17 amino acids long. The DNA for the CDR3 is TGTGCCAGCAGTGGACTAGCGGGAGCGGGGGGGACCAATGAGCAGTTCTTC. It specifies CASSGLAGAGGTNEQFF.

This clone has just a few counts. The rearrangement joins TRBV28 to TRBJ1-4; maybe TRBD1 (6 bases). Deletions cut 5 bases from V and 7 bases from J, with 20 bases between. Germline CDR1 is MDHEN and CDR2 is SYDVKM. The CDR3 length is 16 residues. The CDR3 loop reads CASSPPQGSRSEKLFF. The DNA for the CDR3 is TGTGCCAGCAGTCCACCTCAGGGGAGCAGAAGTGAAAAACTGTTTTTT.

The sample holds a few counts of this clone. J is TRBJ2-2 and V is TRBV27; possible D gene TRBD2, 6 bases. Trimming cost V 4 bases and J 0 bases, with 15 bases left between them. CDR1 MNHEY and CDR2 SMNVEV come from the germline V gene (reference sequence). The CDR3 length is 17 residues. The CDR3 nucleotides are TGTGCCAGCAGTTGGAGGGTGAACTTCCCGAACACCGGGGAGCTGTTTTTT. Protein product: CASSWRVNFPNTGELFF.

This clone was seen only a few times. The chain is built from TRBV7-9 and TRBJ2-1, with TRBD2 matching 10 bases. The V and J ends lost 3 bases and 9 bases, in that order; junction bases with no gene match: 11. The germline V gene encodes CDR1 SEHNR and CDR2 FQNEAQ (reference sequence). The CDR3 runs to 16 residues. Written as DNA, the CDR3 is TGTGCCAGCAGCTTGGTAAGCGGGAGGGGGACCGGTGAGCAGTTCTTC. It translates to CASSLVSGRGTGEQFF.

This clone was seen just once. The chain couples TRBV28 to TRBJ2-3; 11 positions agree with TRBD1. J lost 2 bases, V lost 5 bases, and 6 bases had no gene match. This CDR3 comprises 16 residues. Per the germline V gene, CDR1 is MDHEN and CDR2 is SYDVKM. The CDR3 nucleotides read TGTGCCAGCAGTCTTGGACAGGGGGCGGCCACAGATACGCAGTATTTT. As protein: CASSLGQGAATDTQYF.

This clone was detected only a few times. The chain carries TRBV2 and TRBJ2-1; the match to TRBD1 covers 8 bases. V shed 6 bases and J 3 bases; nucleotides not matched to a gene: 4. This CDR3 is built from 14 residues. Germline V gene data show CDR1 as SNHLY and CDR2 as FYNNEI. This CDR3 is CASRPDRVYNEQFF. DNA for the CDR3: TGTGCCAGCAGACCGGACAGGGTCTACAATGAGCAGTTCTTC.

Note on this clone: Other DNA sequences in this specimen translate into the identical CDR3. This CDR3 reads CASSPTGNTEAFF. In nucleotides, the CDR3 is TGTGCCAGCTCACCAACAGGGAACACTGAAGCTTTCTTT. This chain uses TRBV18 with TRBJ1-1; tentative D call: TRBD1 (5 bases). The V gene's germline CDR1 is KGHSH and CDR2 LQKENI. Trimming shortened V by 2 bases and J by 1 base, and 5 bases separated the two germline ends. The CDR3 totals 13 residues.